This T cell receptor (beta chain) was profiled in a study of shared clonotypes between healthy human individuals. Study overall: A donor's plate count was three for CD4 naive and three for CD4 memory; CD8 naive had two and CD8 memory one. Study-level results: The donor pool, a small one, limited the genetic and exposure-history diversity represented.

The germline gives CDR1 SGHAT, CDR2 FQNNGV. CDR3 length equals 15 residues. V was pared by 4 bases and J by 3 bases, with 13 bases between. Some clones are missing from TCRdb's copy, which holds only in-frame ones; the method was immunoSEQ multiplex PCR. The sample has 2 million to 3 million clones; 93% are singletons. Note on this clone: Its antigen is currently unknown.

This chain links TRBV11-2 with TRBJ2-1; D possibly matches TRBD1 or TRBD2 (5 bases each). The sequence was obtained from a young man in good health. Some clones in this sample may be carry-over from other donors' samples. The sequenced sample consisted of naive CD4+ T cells from PBMCs. Subset: CD45RA+ positively selected. The CDR3 loop reads CASSSPGTDYNEQFF. Here the CDR3 DNA reads TGTGCCAGCAGCTCCCCCGGGACGGACTACAATGAGCAGTTCTTC.